This T cell receptor beta chain was found in a study of T-cell reconstitution after alpha-beta-depleted transplantation in children. The study's findings and limits: By one year post-transplant, T-cell counts and diversity largely arose from T cells that were newly produced. Certain patients had high TCRbeta diversity at day 60, and it came from recipient T cells and thymic progenitors that survived. Reportedly, only several hundred clones from non-depleted graft cells drove alpha-beta T-cell counts at about two months.

This clonotype was counted only a few times. Antigen specificity is unknown. Unique molecular identifiers were built into the TCRbeta library. TCRdb re-analysed the PCR reads in MiXCR, keeping a single row per CDR3 protein. Among about 160,000 distinct CDR3 sequences listed, 8.5% to 14% were seen once. This TCR came from a boy younger than 10 with acute myeloid leukemia, due to receive a stem cell transplant. The material was PBMCs, obtained before TCRalphabeta/CD19-depleted stem cell transplant.

CDR3 sequence: CASSLVGRADGYTF. CDR3 nucleotides: TGTGCCAGCAGCTTAGTGGGGAGGGCCGATGGCTACACCTTC. The gene calls are TRBV7-2 and TRBJ1-2; no firm D call. This CDR3 contains 14 residues. Trimming took 1 base from V and 6 from J, leaving 12 bases between them. Looked up from germline, CDR1 is SGHTA and CDR2 is FQGNSA.